The source of this TCR beta chain is a study of T cell responses to AZD1222 COVID-19 vaccine. Study summary: It was second doses at about 4 or about 12 weeks that were pooled.

Notes on this clone: What it recognizes is unknown.

The study's findings and limits: Targets within unmutated variant regions were reportedly found for nearly half of spike-specific TCRs. Spike-wide coverage was observed for vaccine-associated CD4 TCRs, with dominant responses at 160-218 and 743-854. Baseline seropositives among AZD1222 recipients totaled only five or six.

The CDR3 runs 15 residues. Germline V gene data show CDR1 as SEHNR and CDR2 as FQNEAQ (reference sequence). The germline V and J ends were trimmed by 5 bases and 0 bases, with 11 bases remaining between them. Assay: immunoSEQ multiplex PCR; the TCRdb copy retains only in-frame clones and omits some. The repertoire consists of about 140,000 clones, with around 87% occurring once and the leading ten covering 1.5% to 2%. The input for sequencing was peripheral blood, taken on day 0 of AZD1222 vaccination. The chain carries TRBV7-9 and TRBJ2-1; unclear D gene. The source of this sequence is an adult in good health. CDR3 residues: CASSPSRTSYNEQFF. DNA for the CDR3: TGTGCCAGCAGCCCGAGTAGAACCTCCTACAATGAGCAGTTCTTC.